This T cell receptor beta chain is drawn from a study of blood T cell repertoires in COVID-19. Study information: The study drew acute and convalescent COVID-19 samples from the United States, Italy and Spain. The cDNA or gDNA used as material had been derived from T cells, B-cell-depleted T cells, or PBMCs.

Germline values: CDR1 MGHRA, CDR2 YSYEKL. Trimming took off 1 base at V and 2 bases at J, with 12 bases between the two ends. The CDR3 totals 15 residues. How the authors handled the data: Amplification of reference gene primers provided the estimated nucleated cell counts. Measured with immunoSEQ multiplex PCR; TCRdb has only the in-frame clones, and not every one. That table furnishes V, J and clone size, whereas the DNA furnished D and trimming. The top ten clones hold roughly 3.5% of a sample with under 170,000 clones, approximately 86% of them seen once. The clonotype was recovered from a man between 65 and 85 years old with acute or convalescent COVID-19. This chain connects TRBV4-1 to TRBJ2-7; tentatively, D is TRBD2 (6 bases). Sequencing was performed on peripheral blood. CDR3 protein: CASSQAGSGAYEQYF. CDR3 bases: TGCGCCAGCAGCCAAGCGGGGTCGGGAGCCTACGAGCAGTACTTC.